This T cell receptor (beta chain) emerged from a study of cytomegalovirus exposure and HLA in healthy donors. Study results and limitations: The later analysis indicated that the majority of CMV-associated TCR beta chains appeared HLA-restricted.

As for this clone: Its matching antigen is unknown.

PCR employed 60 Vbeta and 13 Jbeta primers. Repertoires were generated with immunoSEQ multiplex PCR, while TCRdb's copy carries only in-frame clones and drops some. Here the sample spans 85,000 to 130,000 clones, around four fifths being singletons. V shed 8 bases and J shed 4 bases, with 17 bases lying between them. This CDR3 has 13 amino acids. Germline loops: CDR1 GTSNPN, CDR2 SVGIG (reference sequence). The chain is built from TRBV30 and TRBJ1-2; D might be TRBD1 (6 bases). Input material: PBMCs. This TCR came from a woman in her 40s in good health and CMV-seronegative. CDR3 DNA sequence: TGTGCCCGGTCCATGGGGGGGCGCTATGGCTACACCTTC. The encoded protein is CARSMGGRYGYTF. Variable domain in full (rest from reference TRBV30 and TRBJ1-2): SQTIHQWPATLVQPVGSPLSLECTVEGTSNPNLYWYRQAAGRGLQLLFYSVGIGQISSEVPQNLSASRPQDRQFILSSKKLLLSDSGFYLCARSMGGRYGYTFGSGTRLTVV.